This T cell receptor (beta chain) was recovered during a study of cytomegalovirus exposure and HLA in healthy donors (dated by TCRdb to about 2017). For the wider study: An earlier analysis of approximately 640 of the donors reported approximately 300 Gb of sequence data and some 120 million unique TCR beta sequences from about 200 million T cells. Of the 398 genotyped donors, about 80% fell in the genetic ancestry cluster associated with self-reported Caucasian donors. To predict cytomegalovirus infection status, the study brought together high-throughput TCR immunosequencing, statistical association of individual TCRs with disease status, and machine learning. In a later genetic analysis, genome-wide SNP genotypes for about 60% of the 666 donors were used, and that subset was treated as a discovery cohort. Roughly 300 gigabases of sequencing data and 70 million to 100 million unique TCR sequences made up an early release that covered roughly 670 HLA-typed donors. HLA typing included class I and class II loci at four-digit resolution. Donor age, sex, ethnicity and CMV serostatus were collected together with the repertoire data. Because of strong linkage in the cohort, four to six DR-DQ haplotypes were treated as single units for association and clustering. A later analysis re-analyzed previously published TCR beta repertoires from roughly 690 donors and added high-resolution HLA genotyping to study TCR occurrence patterns. The later analysis used no new phenotypic data to find candidate immune exposures, relying instead on TCR beta sequences and their occurrence across donors. The T cell repertoires of about 700 subjects were profiled by immunosequencing and related to cytomegalovirus serostatus. Every discovery cohort repertoire had been produced on one sequencing platform. On average, around 230,000 unique TCR beta nucleotide sequences were sequenced per donor among fewer than 500 genotyped donors of the cohort, with 15% to 20% of those sequences being non-productive. To decide whether each TCR beta V gene segment behaved as functional or pseudogenic, an earlier analysis of approximately 620 of the donors relied on high-throughput TCR beta sequencing. Besides the first cohort of roughly 660 subjects, a separate validation cohort made up of around 120 different subjects was used. The study aimed to test whether signatures of past pathogen exposure could be identified by cataloging public T cell receptors. Typing coverage differed by locus: A, B, C, DRB1 and DQB1 were typed in roughly 620-630 donors, DQA1 in approximately 520, DPA1 in roughly 590, and DPB1 in just under 490. What the research found in general, with its limitations: A later analysis associated 16,951 TCR beta sequences with specific HLA alleles at a false discovery rate of 0.05. Several of the top co-occurrence clusters appeared to be linked to parvovirus B19, influenza, CMV and Epstein-Barr virus, according to a later analysis. A later analysis found that most CMV-associated TCR beta chains appeared HLA-restricted, with HLA associations seemingly driven largely by CMV exposure. An association between a missense DCLRE1C variant and V-gene and J-gene trimming of TCR beta chains was found in a later genetic analysis and replicated in an independent cohort. In this cohort, only TCR beta chains were sequenced, and detectable features were limited by the absence of alpha or paired-chain data. In a later analysis, the rate of TCR association differed among HLA loci, with DRB1 alleles having the most associated TCRs and HLA-C alleles having the fewest. Immune exposure information for the cohort was limited to CMV serostatus. In a later analysis, HLA-associated TCR beta chains were found to be more clonally expanded and to have lower generation probabilities than equally common non-associated chains. The study gave a list of some 150 TCR beta chains associated with cytomegalovirus. When HLA alleles, especially DR and DQ, strongly co-occurred, TCR associations were difficult to assign to individual alleles. A further reported finding was that TCR beta sequences accurately predicted the HLA-A and HLA-B alleles for most subjects in the first cohort. Because HLA typing was missing for some donors at each locus, association tests included only the typed subset. Most TCR sequences were seen in very few donors, while some public TCRs were found in many individuals. In an earlier analysis of approximately 590 of the donors, most TCR beta V segments were observed in productive rearrangements about 90% or about 30% of the time, broadly matching IMGT annotations. Over 15 rarely observed V segments, including chromosome 9 orphons, were excluded from the earlier analysis of some 590 of the donors because counts were too low. In vitro tests confirmed that a few of the cytomegalovirus-associated TCR beta chains recognize cytomegalovirus antigens. Sequencing depth was assumed to be roughly uniform across donors in the presence/absence analyses, though that assumption may not hold. Correlated functional status among segregating V segments might be attributable to linkage disequilibrium, but an unknown experimental factor could not be ruled out. According to a later genetic analysis, donors in an Asian-associated ancestry cluster had fewer N-insertions in productive TCRs than the approximately 630-donor mean. The sequencing pipeline was judged likely to have produced a cluster of highly shared sequence variants as a technical artifact. In both the original and validation cohorts, the classifier was reported to diagnose cytomegalovirus status with high specificity and sensitivity. According to the authors, the approach could potentially be generalized to other disease states and immunological phenotypes.

Library prep was done by the immunoSEQ multiplex PCR assay. For the multiplex PCR, a mixture combining 60 forward primers for TCR Vbeta segments and 13 reverse primers for TCR Jbeta segments was used. A multiplex PCR assay on genomic DNA amplified the CDR3 region of rearranged TCR beta genes. The amplified TCR beta libraries were sequenced on the Illumina HiSeq System as 87-base-pair reads. From the authors' description of their analysis: A later analysis tallied around 87 million unique TCR beta chains across the 700 or so repertoires, and approximately 11 million of those chains were shared by two or more donors. Raw reads were error-corrected and collapsed into unique sequences with a nearest-neighbor algorithm that merged closely related sequences to remove PCR and sequencing errors. CDR3 sequences were aligned to IMGT reference sequences to assign V, D and J gene segments. For a sequence to be retained, a match of at least six nucleotides was required to both a V gene segment and a J gene segment. A rearrangement was called productive if the CDR3 had no stop codons and remained in frame with V and J, and every other rearrangement was called non-productive. CDR3 was defined according to IMGT convention as the region running from the second conserved V-encoded cysteine to the conserved J-encoded phenylalanine. In an earlier analysis of around 600 of the donors, sequences lacking an unambiguous match to a single V gene segment were excluded. An earlier analysis of 587 of the donors classified V segments as functional when productive rearrangements were above 56.7% and as segregating when the standard deviation between donors was above 5%. A statistical classification framework was developed to diagnose cytomegalovirus status using the catalog of TCR beta chain sequences. A later analysis assigned V and J genes by comparing TCR nucleotide sequences with IMGT/GENE-DB human TR gene sequences. Using the TCRdist pipeline, a later analysis assigned CDR3 sequences along with most-parsimonious VDJ recombination scenarios. In a later analysis, each TCR beta chain was defined by its CDR3 amino acid sequence together with its V-gene family, and reads without a unique V-gene family were excluded. To address suspected cross-contamination and a sequencing artifact, a later analysis removed 550 to 750 highly shared, low-generation-probability nucleotide sequences. In a later analysis, a clonal expansion index for each public chain was calculated from normalized within-repertoire ranks of inferred template counts. In a later analysis, generation probabilities were computed using a VDJ recombination model fitted to out-of-frame rearrangements, and the results were checked against IGoR. In a later analysis, hypergeometric tests were used to score TCR-TCR, TCR-HLA and TCR-CMV co-occurrence, with a repertoire-size bias correction applied to TCR pairs. In a later analysis, false discovery rates were estimated by permuting HLA or CMV assignments 20 times. A later analysis grouped co-occurring TCRs with DBSCAN, adding TCRdist sequence similarity when clustering within HLA-allele-positive subsets. Co-occurrence clustering excluded repertoires with fewer than 30,000 or more than 120,000 public chains, plus five with anomalous nucleotide sharing. TCRdb provides this immuneACCESS table in a form limited to in-frame rearrangements. Some clones are lacking; in checked studies, under half of them reflect an unresolved V gene, and why the rest are absent is not known. D and trimming come from the DNA, and the V and J calls and clone size come from that table. For this sample the table gives approximately 130,000 clones, of which around 77% were detected only once. The top ten clonotypes cover 0.95% to 1.5% of the sample.

In total, roughly 670 healthy bone marrow donors made up the cohort. At the time of sampling, all cohort members were nominally healthy, though unrecorded immune exposures were likely present. The donor tested CMV seronegative, placing the donor among the 352 seronegative members of the cohort. A peripheral blood sample was collected from each donor, and TCR beta sequencing was performed on peripheral blood mononuclear cells. Genomic DNA extraction from the blood cell samples was performed with the Qiagen DNeasy Blood Extraction Kit. On this clone itself: This receptor's antigen is unknown. The input lacks base qualities; no much larger clone sits a single base away.

Material: PBMCs. The sequence derives from a man in his fifties or sixties in good health and CMV-seronegative.

The CDR3 reads CASSSRDRGPGELFF. The DNA sequence is TGTGCCAGCAGCAGCCGGGACAGGGGGCCCGGGGAGCTGTTTTTT. The chain was built from TRBV5-5 and TRBJ2-2; the junction holds 12 bases that match TRBD1. As encoded in the germline V gene (reference sequence), CDR1 is SGHKS while CDR2 is YYEKEE. CDR3 length: 15 amino acids, cysteine to phenylalanine. Kept here is only the CDR3 DNA, which spans 45 bases and is read in frame from base 1. Germline trimming amounts to 4 bases on V and 6 bases on J, with 4 as the count of junction bases outside the gene matches.